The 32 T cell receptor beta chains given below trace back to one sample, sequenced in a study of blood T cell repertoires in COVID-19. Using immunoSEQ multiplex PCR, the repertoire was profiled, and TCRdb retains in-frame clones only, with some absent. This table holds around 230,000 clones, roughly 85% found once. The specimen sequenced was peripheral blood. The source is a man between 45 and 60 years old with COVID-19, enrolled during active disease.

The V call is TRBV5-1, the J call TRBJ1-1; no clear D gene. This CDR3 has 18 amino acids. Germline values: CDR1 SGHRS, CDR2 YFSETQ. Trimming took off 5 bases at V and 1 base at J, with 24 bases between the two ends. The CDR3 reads CASSNDERSPHTNTEAFF. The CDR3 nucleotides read TGCGCCAGCAGTAACGATGAGAGATCGCCCCATACGAACACTGAAGCTTTCTTT.

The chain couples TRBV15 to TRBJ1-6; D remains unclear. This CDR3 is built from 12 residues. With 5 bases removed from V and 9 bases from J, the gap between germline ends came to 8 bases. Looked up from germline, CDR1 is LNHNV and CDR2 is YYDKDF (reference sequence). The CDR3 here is CATSESSSPLHF. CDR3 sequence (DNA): TGTGCCACCAGCGAGAGTTCTTCACCCCTCCACTTT.

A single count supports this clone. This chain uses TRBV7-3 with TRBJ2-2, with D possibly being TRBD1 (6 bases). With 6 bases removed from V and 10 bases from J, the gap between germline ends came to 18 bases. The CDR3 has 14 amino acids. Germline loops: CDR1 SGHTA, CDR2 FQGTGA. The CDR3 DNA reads TGTGCCAGCAGTCTAACCCATCCGGGACAGGAGCTGTTTTTT. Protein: CASSLTHPGQELFF.

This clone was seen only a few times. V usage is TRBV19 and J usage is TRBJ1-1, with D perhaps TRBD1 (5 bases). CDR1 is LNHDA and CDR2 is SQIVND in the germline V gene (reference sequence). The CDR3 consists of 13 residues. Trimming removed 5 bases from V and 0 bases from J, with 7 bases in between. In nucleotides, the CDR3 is TGTGCCAGTAGTGCAGGGCTGAACACTGAAGCTTTCTTT. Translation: CASSAGLNTEAFF.

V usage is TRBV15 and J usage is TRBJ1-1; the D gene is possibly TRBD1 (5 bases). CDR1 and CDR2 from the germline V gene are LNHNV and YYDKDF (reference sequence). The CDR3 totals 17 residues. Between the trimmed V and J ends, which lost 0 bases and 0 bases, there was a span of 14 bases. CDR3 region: CATSREPGQVVNTEAFF. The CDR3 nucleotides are TGTGCCACCAGCAGAGAACCAGGACAAGTAGTGAACACTGAAGCTTTCTTT.

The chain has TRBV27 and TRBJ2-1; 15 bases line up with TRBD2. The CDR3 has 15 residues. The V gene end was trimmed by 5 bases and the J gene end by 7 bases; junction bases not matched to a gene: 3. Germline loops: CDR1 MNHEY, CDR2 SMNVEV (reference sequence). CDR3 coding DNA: TGTGCCAGCAGTCTAGGACTAGCGGGGGGGAATGAGCAGTTCTTC. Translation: CASSLGLAGGNEQFF.

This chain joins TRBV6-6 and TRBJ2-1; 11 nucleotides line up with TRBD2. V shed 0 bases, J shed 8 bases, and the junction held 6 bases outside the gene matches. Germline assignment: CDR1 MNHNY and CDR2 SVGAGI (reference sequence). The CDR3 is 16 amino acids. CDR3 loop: CASSYSRSGGADEQFF. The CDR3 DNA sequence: TGTGCCAGCAGTTACTCGCGTAGCGGGGGGGCCGATGAGCAGTTCTTC.

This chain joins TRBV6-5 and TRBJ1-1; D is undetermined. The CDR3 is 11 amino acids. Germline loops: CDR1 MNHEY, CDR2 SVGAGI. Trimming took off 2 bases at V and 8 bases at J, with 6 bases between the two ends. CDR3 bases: TGTGCCAGCAGTTACCTGCAGGAAGCTTTCTTT. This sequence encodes CASSYLQEAFF.

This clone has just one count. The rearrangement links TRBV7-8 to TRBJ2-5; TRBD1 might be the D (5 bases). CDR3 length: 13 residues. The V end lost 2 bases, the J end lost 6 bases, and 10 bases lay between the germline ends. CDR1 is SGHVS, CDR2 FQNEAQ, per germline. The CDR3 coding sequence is TGTGCCAGCAGCTTAACCAGGGTGCAGACCCAGTACTTC. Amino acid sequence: CASSLTRVQTQYF.

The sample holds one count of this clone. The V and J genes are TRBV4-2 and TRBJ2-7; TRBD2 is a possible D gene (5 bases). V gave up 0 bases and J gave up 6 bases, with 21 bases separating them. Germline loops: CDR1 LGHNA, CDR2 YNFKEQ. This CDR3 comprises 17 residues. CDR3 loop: CASSQDIGAGGPGEQYF. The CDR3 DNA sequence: TGTGCCAGCAGCCAAGATATAGGAGCCGGAGGCCCCGGCGAGCAGTACTTC.

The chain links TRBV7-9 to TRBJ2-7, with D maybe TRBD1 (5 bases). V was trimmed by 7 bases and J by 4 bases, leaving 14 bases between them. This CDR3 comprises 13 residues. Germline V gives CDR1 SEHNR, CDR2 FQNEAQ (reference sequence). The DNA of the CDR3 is TGTGCCAGCACCTCTACAGGAGAATACGAGCAGTACTTC. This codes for CASTSTGEYEQYF. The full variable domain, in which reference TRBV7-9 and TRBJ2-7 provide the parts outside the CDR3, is DTGVSQNPRHKITKRGQNVTFRCDPISEHNRLYWYRQTLGQGPEFLTYFQNEAQLEKSRLLSDRFSAERPKGSFSTLEIQRTEQGDSAMYLCASTSTGEYEQYFGPGTRLTVT.

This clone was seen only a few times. The CDR3 spells CASSLRGAGNSPLHF. The DNA for the CDR3 is TGTGCCAGCAGTCTCAGAGGGGCGGGAAATTCACCCCTCCACTTT. The rearrangement uses TRBV27 and TRBJ1-6, with D tentatively TRBD1 (5 bases). Trimming shortened V by 5 bases and J by 7 bases, and 15 bases separated the two germline ends. The germline CDR1 and CDR2 sequences are MNHEY and SMNVEV (reference sequence). The CDR3 contains 15 residues.

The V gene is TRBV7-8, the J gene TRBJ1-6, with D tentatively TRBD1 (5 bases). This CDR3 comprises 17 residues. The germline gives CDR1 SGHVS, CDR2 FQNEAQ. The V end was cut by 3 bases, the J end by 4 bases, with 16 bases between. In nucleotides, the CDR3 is TGTGCCAGCAGCTTCACTGGTAGGGGCAGGTATAATTCACCCCTCCACTTT. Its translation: CASSFTGRGRYNSPLHF.

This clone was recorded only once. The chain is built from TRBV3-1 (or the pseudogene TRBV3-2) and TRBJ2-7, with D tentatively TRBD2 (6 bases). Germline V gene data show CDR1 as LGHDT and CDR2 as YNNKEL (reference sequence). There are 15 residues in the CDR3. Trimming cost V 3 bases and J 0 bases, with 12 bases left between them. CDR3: CASSHVGGTSYEQYF. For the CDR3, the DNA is TGTGCCAGCAGCCACGTGGGGGGAACCTCCTACGAGCAGTACTTC.

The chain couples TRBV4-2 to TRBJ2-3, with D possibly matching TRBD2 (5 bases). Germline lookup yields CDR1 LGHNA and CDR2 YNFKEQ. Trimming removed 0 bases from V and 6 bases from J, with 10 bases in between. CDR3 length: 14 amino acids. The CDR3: CASSQDSRGDTQYF. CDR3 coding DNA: TGTGCCAGCAGCCAAGACTCCCGAGGGGATACGCAGTATTTT.

The CDR3 spells CASRAGGTDTQYF. The CDR3 DNA follows: TGTGCCAGTCGAGCGGGGGGCACAGATACGCAGTATTTT. The gene calls are TRBV7-2 and TRBJ2-3, with TRBD2 matching 8 bases. Germline V lookup: CDR1 SGHTA, CDR2 FQGNSA. CDR3 length: 13 amino acids. The V gene end was trimmed by 9 bases and the J gene end by 1 base; junction bases not matched to a gene: 3.

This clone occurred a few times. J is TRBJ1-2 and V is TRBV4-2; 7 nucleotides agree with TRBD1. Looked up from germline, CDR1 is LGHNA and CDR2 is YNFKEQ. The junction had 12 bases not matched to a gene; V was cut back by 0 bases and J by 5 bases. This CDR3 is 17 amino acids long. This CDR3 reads CASSQDQWGTVLYGYTF. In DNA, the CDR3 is TGTGCCAGCAGCCAAGATCAGTGGGGGACAGTGCTATATGGCTACACCTTC.

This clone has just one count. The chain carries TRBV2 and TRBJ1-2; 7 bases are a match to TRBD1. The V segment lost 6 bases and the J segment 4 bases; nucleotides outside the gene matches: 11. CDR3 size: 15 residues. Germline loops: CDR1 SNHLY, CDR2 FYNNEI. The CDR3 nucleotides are TGTGCCAGCAGAAACACAGGGGCCTCCGTCTATGGCTACACCTTC. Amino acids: CASRNTGASVYGYTF.

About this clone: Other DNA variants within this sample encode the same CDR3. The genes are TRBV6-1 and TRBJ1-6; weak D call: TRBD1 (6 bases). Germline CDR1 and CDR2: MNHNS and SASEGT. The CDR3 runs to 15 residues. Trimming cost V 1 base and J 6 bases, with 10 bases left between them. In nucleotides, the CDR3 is TGTGCCAGCAGTGAAGGTGGCAGGGGTAATTCACCCCTCCACTTT. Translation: CASSEGGRGNSPLHF.

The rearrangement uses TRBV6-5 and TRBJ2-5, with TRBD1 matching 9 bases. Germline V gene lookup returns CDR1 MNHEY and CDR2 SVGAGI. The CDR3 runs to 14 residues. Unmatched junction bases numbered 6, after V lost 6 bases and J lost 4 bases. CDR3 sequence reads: CASRLDRGLETQYF. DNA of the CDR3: TGTGCCAGCAGACTCGACAGGGGGTTAGAGACCCAGTACTTC.

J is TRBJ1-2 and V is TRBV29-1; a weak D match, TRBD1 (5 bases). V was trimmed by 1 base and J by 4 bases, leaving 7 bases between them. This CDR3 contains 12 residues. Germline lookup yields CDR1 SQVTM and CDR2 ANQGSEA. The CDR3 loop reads CSVEGTRYGYTF. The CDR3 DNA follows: TGCAGCGTTGAAGGGACACGCTATGGCTACACCTTC.

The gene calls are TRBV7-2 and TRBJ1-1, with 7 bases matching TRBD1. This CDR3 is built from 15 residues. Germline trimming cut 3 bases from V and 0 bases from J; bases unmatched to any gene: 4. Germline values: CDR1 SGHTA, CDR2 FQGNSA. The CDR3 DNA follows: TGTGCCAGCAGCTTGGACAGGTACATGAACACTGAAGCTTTCTTT. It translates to CASSLDRYMNTEAFF. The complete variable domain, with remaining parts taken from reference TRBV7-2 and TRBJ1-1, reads GAGVSQSPSNKVTEKGKDVELRCDPISGHTALYWYRQSLGQGLEFLIYFQGNSAPDKSGLPSDRFSAERTGGSVSTLTIQRTQQEDSAVYLCASSLDRYMNTEAFFGQGTRLTVV.

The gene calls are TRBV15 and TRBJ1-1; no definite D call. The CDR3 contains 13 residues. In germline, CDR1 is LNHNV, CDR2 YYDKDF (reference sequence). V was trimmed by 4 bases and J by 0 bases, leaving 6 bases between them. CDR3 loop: CATSKTVNTEAFF. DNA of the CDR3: TGTGCCACCAGCAAGACTGTGAACACTGAAGCTTTCTTT.

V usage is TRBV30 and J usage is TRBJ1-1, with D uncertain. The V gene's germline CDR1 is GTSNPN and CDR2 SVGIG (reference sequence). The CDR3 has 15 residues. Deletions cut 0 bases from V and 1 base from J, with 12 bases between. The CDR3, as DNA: TGTGCCTGGAGTGTACCGGTACTGAGGAACACTGAAGCTTTCTTT. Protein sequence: CAWSVPVLRNTEAFF.

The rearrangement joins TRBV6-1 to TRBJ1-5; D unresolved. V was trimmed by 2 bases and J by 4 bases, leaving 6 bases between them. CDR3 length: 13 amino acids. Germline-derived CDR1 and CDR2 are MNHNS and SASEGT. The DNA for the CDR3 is TGTGCCAGCAGTGAACACGGTAATCAGCCCCAGCATTTT. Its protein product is CASSEHGNQPQHF.

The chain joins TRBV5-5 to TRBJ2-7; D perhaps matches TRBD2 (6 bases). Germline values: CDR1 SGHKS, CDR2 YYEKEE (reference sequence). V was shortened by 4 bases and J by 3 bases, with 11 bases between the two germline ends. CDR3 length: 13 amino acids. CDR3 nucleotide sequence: TGTGCCAGCAGCGGACTATCTAACTACGAGCAGTACTTC. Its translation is CASSGLSNYEQYF.

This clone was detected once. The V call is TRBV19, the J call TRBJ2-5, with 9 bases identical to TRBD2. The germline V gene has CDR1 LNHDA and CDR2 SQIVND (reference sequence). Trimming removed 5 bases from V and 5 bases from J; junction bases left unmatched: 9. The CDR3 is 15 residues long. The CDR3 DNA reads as TGTGCCAGTAGTGATATAGCGGGGGCCAGGGAGACCCAGTACTTC. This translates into CASSDIAGARETQYF.

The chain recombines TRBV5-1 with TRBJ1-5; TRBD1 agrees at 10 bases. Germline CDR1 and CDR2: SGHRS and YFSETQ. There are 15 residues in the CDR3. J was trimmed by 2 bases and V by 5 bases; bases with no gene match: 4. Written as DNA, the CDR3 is TGCGCCAGCAGTTCCGGGACAGGGGGCAATCAGCCCCAGCATTTT. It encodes CASSSGTGGNQPQHF.

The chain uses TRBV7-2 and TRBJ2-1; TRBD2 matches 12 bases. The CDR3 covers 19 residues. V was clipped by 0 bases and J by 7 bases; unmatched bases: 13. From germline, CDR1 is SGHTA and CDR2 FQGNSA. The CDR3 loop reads CASSLARASGGAGLNEQFF. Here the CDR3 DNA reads TGTGCCAGCAGCTTAGCAAGGGCTAGCGGGGGGGCCGGATTGAATGAGCAGTTCTTC.

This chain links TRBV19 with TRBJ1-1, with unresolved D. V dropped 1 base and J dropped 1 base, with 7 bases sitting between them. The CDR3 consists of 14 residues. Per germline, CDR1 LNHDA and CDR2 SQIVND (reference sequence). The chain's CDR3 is CASSIGHKNTEAFF. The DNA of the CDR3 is TGTGCCAGTAGTATAGGTCACAAGAACACTGAAGCTTTCTTT.

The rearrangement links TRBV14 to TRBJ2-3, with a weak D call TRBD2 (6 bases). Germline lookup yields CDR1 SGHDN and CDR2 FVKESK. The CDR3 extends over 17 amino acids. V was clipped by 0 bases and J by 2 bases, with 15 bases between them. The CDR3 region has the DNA TGTGCCAGCAGCCAAGAAAGTGGGCGGGACCACACAGATACGCAGTATTTT. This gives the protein CASSQESGRDHTDTQYF.

The CDR3 DNA follows: TGTGCCACCAGCACGGGACAGGGGCCGGGAGAGACCCAGTACTTC. Amino acids: CATSTGQGPGETQYF. The chain couples TRBV15 to TRBJ2-5; the match to TRBD1 covers 10 bases. The CDR3 runs to 15 residues. CDR1 and CDR2 from the germline V gene are LNHNV and YYDKDF (reference sequence). V shed 4 bases and J 4 bases; nucleotides not matched to a gene: 6.